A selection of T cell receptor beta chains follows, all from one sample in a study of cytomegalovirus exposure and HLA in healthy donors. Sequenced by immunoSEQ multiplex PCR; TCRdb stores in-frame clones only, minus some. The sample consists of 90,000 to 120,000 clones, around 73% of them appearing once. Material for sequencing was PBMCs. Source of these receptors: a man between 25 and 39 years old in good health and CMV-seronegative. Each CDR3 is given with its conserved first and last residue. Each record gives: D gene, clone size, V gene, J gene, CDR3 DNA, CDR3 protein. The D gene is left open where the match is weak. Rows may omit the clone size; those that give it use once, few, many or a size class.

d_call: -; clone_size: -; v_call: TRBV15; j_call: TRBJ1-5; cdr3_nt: TGTGCCACCAGCCGGAGAAGGGAGGAACATCAGCCCCAGCATTTT; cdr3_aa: CATSRRREEHQPQHF
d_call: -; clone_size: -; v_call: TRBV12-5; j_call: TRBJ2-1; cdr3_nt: TGTGCTAGTGGTTTGCCCCAACTACCCGGTAGCTCCTACAATGAGCAGTTCTTC; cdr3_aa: CASGLPQLPGSSYNEQFF
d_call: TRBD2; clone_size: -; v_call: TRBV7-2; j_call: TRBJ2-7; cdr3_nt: TGTGCCAGCAGCTGGGAGGGACTAGCGGAGTCCTACGAGCAGTACTTC; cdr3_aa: CASSWEGLAESYEQYF
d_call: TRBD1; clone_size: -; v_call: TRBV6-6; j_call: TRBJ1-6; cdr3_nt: TGTGCCAGCAGTTACCCCACGACAGGGGACCGGTCACCCCTCCACTTT; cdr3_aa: CASSYPTTGDRSPLHF
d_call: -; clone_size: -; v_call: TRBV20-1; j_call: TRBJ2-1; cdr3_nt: TGCAGTGCTAGTAGCCCTATTGAGCAGTTCTTC; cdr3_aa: CSASSPIEQFF
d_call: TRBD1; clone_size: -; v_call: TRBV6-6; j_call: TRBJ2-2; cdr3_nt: TGTGCCAGCAGTTCACAGGGGTCCGGGGAGCTGTTTTTT; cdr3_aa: CASSSQGSGELFF
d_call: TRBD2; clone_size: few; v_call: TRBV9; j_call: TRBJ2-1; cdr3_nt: TGTGCCAGCAGCGTTAGCGGGGGGGCAACCTACAATGAGCAGTTCTTC; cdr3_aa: CASSVSGGATYNEQFF
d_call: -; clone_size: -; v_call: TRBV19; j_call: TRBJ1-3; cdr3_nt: TGTGCCAGTAGTGCGGTGGGAAACACCATATATTTT; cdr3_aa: CASSAVGNTIYF
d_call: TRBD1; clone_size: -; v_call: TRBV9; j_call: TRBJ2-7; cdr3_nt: TGTGCCAGCAGCGTAAGCCAGGGGGATTACGAGCAGTACTTC; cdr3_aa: CASSVSQGDYEQYF
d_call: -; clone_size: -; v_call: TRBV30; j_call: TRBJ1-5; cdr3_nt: TGTGCCTGGAGCATGGGGGCCGGTCAGCCCCAGCATTTT; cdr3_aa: CAWSMGAGQPQHF
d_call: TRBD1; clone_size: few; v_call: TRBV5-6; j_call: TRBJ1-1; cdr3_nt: TGTGCCAGCAGCCCTCCTGCGGGGACAGCGACCTTGAACACTGAAGCTTTCTTT; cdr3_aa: CASSPPAGTATLNTEAFF
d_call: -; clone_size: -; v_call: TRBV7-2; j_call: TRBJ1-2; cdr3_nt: TGTGCCAGCCGCCCACAGATTACTAACTATGGCTACACCTTC; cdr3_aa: CASRPQITNYGYTF
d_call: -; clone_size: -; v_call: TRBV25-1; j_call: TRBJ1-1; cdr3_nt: TGTGCCAGCAGTGAAGACAGCCCGATGAACACTGAAGCTTTCTTT; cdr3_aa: CASSEDSPMNTEAFF
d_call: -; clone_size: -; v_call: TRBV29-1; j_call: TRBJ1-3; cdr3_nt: TGCAGCGTCGTGACAGTCTCTGGAAACACCATATATTTT; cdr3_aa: CSVVTVSGNTIYF
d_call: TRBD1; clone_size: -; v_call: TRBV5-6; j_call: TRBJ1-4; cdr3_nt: TGTGCCAGCAGCTCAATCCCTGGACAGGGAAATGAAAAACTGTTTTTT; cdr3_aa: CASSSIPGQGNEKLFF
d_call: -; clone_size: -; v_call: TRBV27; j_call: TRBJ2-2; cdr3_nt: TGTGCCAGCATGCGCCTGAACACCGGGGAGCTGTTTTTT; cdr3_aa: CASMRLNTGELFF
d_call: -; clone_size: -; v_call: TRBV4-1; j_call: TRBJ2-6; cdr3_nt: TGCGCCAGCAGCGAAACAGCAGGAGGGGCCGGGGCCAACGTCCTGACTTTC; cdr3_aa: CASSETAGGAGANVLTF
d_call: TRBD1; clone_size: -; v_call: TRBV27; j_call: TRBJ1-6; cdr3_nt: TGTGCCAGCAGTCCGGACAGGGGGCTAAGGAATTCACCCCTCCACTTT; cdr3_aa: CASSPDRGLRNSPLHF
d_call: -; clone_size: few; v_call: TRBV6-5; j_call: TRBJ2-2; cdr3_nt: TGTGCCAGCACCCAGGGAGGGGAGCTGTTTTTT; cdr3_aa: CASTQGGELFF
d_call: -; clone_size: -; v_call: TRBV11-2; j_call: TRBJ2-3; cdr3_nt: TGTGCCAGCAGCCTTTCAGGGTCAGATACGCAGTATTTT; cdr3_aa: CASSLSGSDTQYF
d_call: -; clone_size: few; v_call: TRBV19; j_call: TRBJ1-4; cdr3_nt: TGTGCCAGTAGTACCAACAGGGTTGGGAATGAAAAACTGTTTTTT; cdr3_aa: CASSTNRVGNEKLFF
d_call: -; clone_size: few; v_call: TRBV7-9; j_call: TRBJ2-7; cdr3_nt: TGTGCCAGCCGGGAGTCTTGGCCGGGGCACGAGCAGTACTTC; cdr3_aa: CASRESWPGHEQYF
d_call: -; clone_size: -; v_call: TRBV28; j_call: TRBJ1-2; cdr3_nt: TGTGCCAGCCGGGGAGGGTCTCACTATGGCTACACCTTC; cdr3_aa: CASRGGSHYGYTF
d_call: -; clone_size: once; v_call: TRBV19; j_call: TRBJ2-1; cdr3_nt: TGTGCCAGTAGTATAGATAAGGTAGGAGGTGAGCAGTTCTTC; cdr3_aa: CASSIDKVGGEQFF
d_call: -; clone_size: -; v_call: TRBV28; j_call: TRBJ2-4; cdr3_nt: TGTGCCAGCAGTCCCCCAGGAGGCACCCCCGCCAAAAACATTCAGTACTTC; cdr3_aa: CASSPPGGTPAKNIQYF
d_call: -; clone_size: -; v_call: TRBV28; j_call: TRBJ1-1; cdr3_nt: TGTGCCAGCAGTTTAAGGTTCCGCGGCACTGAAGCTTTCTTT; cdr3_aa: CASSLRFRGTEAFF
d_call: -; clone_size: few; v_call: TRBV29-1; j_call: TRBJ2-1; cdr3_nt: TGCAGCGTTGGCCAGAATGAGCAGTTCTTC; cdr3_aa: CSVGQNEQFF
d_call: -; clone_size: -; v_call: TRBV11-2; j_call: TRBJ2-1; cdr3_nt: TGTGCCAGCAGCTGGGGCAGGGACAATGAGCAGTTCTTC; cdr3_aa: CASSWGRDNEQFF
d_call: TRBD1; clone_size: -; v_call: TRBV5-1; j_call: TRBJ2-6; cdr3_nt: TGCGCCAGCAGCTGGGGACAGGGAGGTTCTGGGGCCAACGTCCTGACTTTC; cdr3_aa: CASSWGQGGSGANVLTF
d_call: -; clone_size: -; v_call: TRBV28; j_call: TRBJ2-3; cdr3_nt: TGTGCCAGCATCCGCAGGGCCCGCACAGATACGCAGTATTTT; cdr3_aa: CASIRRARTDTQYF
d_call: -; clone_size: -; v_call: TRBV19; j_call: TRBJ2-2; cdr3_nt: TGTGCCAGTAGAGGCTCGCGGGGGACACCTCCGAACACCGGGGAGCTGTTTTTT; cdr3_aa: CASRGSRGTPPNTGELFF
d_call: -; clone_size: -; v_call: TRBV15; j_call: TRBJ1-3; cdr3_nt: TGTGCCACCAGCCGCGACCCAGGGGCCGGCGTACACTTT; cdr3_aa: CATSRDPGAGVHF
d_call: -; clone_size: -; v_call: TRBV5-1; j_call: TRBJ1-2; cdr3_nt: TGCGCCAGCAGCTTCGGCGGAGATGGCTACACCTTC; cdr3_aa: CASSFGGDGYTF
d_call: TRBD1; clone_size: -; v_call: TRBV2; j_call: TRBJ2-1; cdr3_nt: TGTGCCAGCAGTGAAGCGTGGGGACAGTACAATGAGCAGTTCTTC; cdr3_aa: CASSEAWGQYNEQFF
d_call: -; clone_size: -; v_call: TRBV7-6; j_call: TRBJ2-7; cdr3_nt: TGTGCCAGCAGCGGAGGGACTTTTGACGAGCAGTACTTC; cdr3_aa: CASSGGTFDEQYF
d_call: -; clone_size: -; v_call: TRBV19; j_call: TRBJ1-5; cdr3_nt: TGTGCCACGACCACACAGGGAAAGGGGCCCCAGCATTTT; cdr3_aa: CATTTQGKGPQHF
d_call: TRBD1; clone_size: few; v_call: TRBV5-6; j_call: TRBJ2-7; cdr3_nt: TGTGCCAGCAGCCCCGGGACAGGTGACTACGAGCAGTACTTC; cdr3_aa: CASSPGTGDYEQYF
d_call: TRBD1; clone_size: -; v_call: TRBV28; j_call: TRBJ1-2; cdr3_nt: TGTGCCAGTAGGACAGGCTCTAACTATGGCTACACCTTC; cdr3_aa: CASRTGSNYGYTF
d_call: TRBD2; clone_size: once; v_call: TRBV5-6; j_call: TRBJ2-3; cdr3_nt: TGTGCCAGCAGCTCCCCTAGCGGGAGGACAGATACGCAGTATTTT; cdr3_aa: CASSSPSGRTDTQYF
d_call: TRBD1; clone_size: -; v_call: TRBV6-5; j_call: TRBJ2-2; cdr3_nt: TGTGCCAGCAGCCTGGGACAGGGCTACACCGGGGAGCTGTTTTTT; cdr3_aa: CASSLGQGYTGELFF
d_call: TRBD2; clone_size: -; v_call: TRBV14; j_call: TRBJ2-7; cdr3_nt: TGTGCCAGCAGCCAAAAAAGACTAGCGGGCTCCTACGAGCAGTACTTC; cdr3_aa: CASSQKRLAGSYEQYF
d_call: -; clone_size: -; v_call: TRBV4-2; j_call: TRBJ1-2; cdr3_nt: TGTGCCAGCAGCCGCGGACTGAGGGGGAACTATGGCTACACCTTC; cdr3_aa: CASSRGLRGNYGYTF
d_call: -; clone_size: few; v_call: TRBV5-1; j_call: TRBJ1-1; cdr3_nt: TGCGCCAGCACCGACAGATTGAACACTGAAGCTTTCTTT; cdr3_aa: CASTDRLNTEAFF
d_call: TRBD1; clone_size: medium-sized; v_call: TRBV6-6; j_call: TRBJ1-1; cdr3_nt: TGTGCCAGCAGTGGGACAGGGATGGCACCTGAAGCTTTCTTT; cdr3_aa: CASSGTGMAPEAFF
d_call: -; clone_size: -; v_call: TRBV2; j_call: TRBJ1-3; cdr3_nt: TGTGCCAGCAGTGAAGCTAGCCCAGTCTCTGGAAACACCATATATTTT; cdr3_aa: CASSEASPVSGNTIYF
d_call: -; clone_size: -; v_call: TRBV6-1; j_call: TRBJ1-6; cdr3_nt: TGTGCCAGCAGTGAATCTCAGGGAGGTAATTCACCCCTCCACTTT; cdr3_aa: CASSESQGGNSPLHF
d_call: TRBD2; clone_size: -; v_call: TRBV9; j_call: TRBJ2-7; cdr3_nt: TGTGCCAGCAGCGTAGGGGCTAGCGGGAGCTACGAGCAGTACTTC; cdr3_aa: CASSVGASGSYEQYF
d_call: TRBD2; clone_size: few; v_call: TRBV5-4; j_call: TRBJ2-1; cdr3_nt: TGTGCCAGCAGCTTGGCGGGGGGGCCGAATGAGCAGTTCTTC; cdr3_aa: CASSLAGGPNEQFF
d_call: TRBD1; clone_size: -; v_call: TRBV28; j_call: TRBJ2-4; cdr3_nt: TGTGCCAGCAGTCGTAGACAGGGGAAGTTTGTCCGAGGGTCCATAGCCAAAAACATTCAGTACTTC; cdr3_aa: CASSRRQGKFVRGSIAKNIQYF
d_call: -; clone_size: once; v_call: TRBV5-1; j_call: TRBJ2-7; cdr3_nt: TGCGCCAGCGCTGTCCAGGGGAGCTCCTACGAGCAGTACTTC; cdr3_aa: CASAVQGSSYEQYF
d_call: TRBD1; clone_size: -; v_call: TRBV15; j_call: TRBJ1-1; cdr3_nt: TGTGCCACCAGCAGAGAGGGGACAGGGGGCTACACTGAAGCTTTCTTT; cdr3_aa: CATSREGTGGYTEAFF